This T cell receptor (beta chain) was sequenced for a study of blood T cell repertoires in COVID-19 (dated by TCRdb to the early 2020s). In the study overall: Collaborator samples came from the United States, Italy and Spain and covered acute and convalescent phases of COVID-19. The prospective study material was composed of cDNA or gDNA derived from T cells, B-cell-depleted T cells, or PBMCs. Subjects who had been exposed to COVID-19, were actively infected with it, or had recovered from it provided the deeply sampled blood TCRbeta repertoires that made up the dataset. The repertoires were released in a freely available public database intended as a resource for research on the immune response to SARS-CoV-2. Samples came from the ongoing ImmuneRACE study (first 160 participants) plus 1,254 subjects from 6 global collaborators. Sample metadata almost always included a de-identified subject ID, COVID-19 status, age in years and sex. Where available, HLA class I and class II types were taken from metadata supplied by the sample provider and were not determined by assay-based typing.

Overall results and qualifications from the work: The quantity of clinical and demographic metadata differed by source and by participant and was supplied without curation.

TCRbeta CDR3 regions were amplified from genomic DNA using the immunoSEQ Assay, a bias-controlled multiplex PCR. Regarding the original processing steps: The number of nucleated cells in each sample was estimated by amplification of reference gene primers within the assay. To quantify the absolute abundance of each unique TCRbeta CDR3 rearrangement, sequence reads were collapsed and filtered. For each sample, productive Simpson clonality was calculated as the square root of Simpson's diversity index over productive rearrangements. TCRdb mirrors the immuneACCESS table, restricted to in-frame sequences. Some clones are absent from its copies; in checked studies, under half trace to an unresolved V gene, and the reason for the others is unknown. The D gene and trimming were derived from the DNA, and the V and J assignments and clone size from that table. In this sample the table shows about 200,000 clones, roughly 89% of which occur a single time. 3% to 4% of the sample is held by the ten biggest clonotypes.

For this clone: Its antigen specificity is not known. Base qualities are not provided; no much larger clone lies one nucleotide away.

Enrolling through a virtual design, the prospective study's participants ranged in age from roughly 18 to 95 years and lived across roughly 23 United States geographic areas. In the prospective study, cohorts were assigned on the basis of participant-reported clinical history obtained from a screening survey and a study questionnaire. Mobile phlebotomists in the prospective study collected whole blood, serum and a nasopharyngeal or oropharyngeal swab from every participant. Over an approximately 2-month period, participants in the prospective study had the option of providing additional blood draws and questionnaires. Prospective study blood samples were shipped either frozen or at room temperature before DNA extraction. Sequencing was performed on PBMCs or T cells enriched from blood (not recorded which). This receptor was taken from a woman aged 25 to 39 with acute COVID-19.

Here the CDR3 is given as CASSLSLGGTDTQYF. The DNA sequence follows: TGTGCCAGCAGCTTAAGTTTGGGCGGCACAGATACGCAGTATTTT. Recombination connected TRBV7-6 to TRBJ2-3, with the D gene call left open. The trim is 2 bases for V and 1 base for J, with a gap of 10 bases between the germline ends. CDR3 length: 15 amino acids, cysteine to phenylalanine. Of all the DNA, just the CDR3 is kept, 45 bases in frame from base 1. Per the germline V gene, SGHVS is the CDR1 and FNYEAQ is the CDR2.